This TCR beta chain originates from a study of shared clonotypes between healthy human individuals. The CDR3 has 16 residues. Germline lookup yields CDR1 SGHRS and CDR2 YFSETQ. V was cut by 5 bases and J by 4 bases, with 18 bases left in between. Every immunoSEQ plate was one replicate of a subset's evenly spread DNA. The assay was immunoSEQ multiplex PCR, and TCRdb's table has in-frame clones only and misses some. The sample shows 780,000 or so clones, 72% of them seen only once. The chain joins TRBV5-1 to TRBJ2-2; TRBD2 might be the D (6 bases). Sequencing input: memory CD4+ T cells sorted from blood. The sample's subset: CD45RA-negative fraction. This clonotype was obtained from a woman aged 25 to 39 in good health. The CDR3 coding sequence is TGCGCCAGCAGTGCACCGGGAGCCCCCCGCACCGGGGAGCTGTTTTTT. Translating gives CASSAPGAPRTGELFF.